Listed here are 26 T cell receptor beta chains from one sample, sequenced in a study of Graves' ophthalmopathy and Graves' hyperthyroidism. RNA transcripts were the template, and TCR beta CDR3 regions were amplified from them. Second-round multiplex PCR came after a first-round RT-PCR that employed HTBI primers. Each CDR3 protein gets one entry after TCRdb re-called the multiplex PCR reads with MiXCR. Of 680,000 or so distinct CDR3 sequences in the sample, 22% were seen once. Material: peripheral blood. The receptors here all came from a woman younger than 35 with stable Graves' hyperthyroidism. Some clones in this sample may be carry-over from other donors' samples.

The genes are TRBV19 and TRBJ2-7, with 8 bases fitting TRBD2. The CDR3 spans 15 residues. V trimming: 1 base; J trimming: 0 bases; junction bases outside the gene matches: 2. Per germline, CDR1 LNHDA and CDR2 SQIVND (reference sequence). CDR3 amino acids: CASSIGGRISYEQYF. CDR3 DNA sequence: TGTGCCAGTAGTATAGGCGGGAGGATCTCCTACGAGCAGTACTTC.

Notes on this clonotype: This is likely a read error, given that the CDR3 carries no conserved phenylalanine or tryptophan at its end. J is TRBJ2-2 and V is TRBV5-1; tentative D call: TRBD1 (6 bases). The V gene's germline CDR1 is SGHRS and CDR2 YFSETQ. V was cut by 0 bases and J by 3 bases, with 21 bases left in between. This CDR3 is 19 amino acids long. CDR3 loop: CASSLDRMGRTGHTGELFV. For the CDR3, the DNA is TGCGCCAGCAGCTTGGATAGAATGGGGAGAACAGGGCACACCGGGGAGCTGTTTGTT.

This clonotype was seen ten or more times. Here the CDR3 reads CASSLGSGKEQYF. CDR3 nucleotide sequence: TGTGCCAGCAGCTTAGGCAGCGGGAAAGAGCAGTACTTC. The chain links TRBV13 to TRBJ2-7, with 7 nucleotides matching TRBD2. Germline trimming cut 0 bases from V and 7 bases from J; bases unmatched to any gene: 3. Per germline, CDR1 PRHDT and CDR2 FYEKMQ (reference sequence). This CDR3 region has 13 residues.

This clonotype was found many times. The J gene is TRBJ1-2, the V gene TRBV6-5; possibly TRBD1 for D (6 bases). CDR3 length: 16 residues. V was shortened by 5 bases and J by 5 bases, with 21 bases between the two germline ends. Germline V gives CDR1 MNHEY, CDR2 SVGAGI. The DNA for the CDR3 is TGTGCCAGCAGTCCGCAGGGAGGCAGGGACATTTATGGCTACACCTTC. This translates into CASSPQGGRDIYGYTF.

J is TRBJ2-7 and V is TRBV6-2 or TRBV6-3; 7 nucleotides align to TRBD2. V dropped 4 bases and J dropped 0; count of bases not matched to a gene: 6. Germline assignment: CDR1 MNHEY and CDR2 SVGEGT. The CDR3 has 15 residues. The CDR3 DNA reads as TGTGCCAGCAGTTCATCCGGGACTACCTCCTACGAGCAGTACTTC. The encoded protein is CASSSSGTTSYEQYF.

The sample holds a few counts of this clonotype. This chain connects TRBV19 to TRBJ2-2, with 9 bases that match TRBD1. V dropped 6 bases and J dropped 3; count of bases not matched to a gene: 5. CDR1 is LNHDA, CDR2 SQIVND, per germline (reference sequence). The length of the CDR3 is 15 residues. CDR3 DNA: TGTGCCAGTAGACAGGGGGCGCGTGACACCGGGGAGCTGTTTTTT. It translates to CASRQGARDTGELFF.

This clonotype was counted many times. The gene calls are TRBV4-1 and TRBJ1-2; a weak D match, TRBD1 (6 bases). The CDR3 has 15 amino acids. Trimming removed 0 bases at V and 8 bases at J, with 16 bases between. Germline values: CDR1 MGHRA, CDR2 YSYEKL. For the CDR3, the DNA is TGCGCCAGCAGCCAAGATTGGCAGGGGAGGGGAGGCTACACCTTC. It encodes CASSQDWQGRGGYTF.

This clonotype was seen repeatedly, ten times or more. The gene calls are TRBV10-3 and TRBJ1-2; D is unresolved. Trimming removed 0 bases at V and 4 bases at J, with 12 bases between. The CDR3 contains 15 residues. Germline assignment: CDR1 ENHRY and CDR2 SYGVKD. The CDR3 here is CAISESNVAPYGYTF. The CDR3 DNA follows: TGTGCCATCAGTGAGTCGAATGTGGCCCCCTATGGCTACACCTTC.

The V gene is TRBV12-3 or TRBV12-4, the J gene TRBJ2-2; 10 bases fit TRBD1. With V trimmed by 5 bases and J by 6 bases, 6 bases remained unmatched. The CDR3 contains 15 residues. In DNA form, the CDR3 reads TGTGCCAGCAGTATGGGACAGGGGCGCTCCGGGGAGCTGTTTTTT. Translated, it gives CASSMGQGRSGELFF.

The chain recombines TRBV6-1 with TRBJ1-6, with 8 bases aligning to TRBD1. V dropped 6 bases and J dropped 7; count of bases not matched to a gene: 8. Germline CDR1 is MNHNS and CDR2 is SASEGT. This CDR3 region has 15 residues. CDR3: CASRQGQGGNSPLHF. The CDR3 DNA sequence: TGTGCCAGCAGACAAGGACAGGGAGGGAATTCACCCCTCCACTTT.

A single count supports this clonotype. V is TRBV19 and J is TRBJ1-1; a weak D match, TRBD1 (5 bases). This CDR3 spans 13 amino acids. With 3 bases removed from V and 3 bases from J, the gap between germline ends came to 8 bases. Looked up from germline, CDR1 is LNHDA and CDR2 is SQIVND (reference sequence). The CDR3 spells CASSIGGYTEAFF. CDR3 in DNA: TGTGCCAGTAGTATCGGGGGGTACACTGAAGCTTTCTTT.

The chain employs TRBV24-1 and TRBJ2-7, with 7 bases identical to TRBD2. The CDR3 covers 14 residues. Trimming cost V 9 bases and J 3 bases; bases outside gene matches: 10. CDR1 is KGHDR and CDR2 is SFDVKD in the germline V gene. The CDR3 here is CATPPGTTVYEQYF. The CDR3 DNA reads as TGTGCCACCCCCCCAGGGACTACGGTCTACGAGCAGTACTTC.

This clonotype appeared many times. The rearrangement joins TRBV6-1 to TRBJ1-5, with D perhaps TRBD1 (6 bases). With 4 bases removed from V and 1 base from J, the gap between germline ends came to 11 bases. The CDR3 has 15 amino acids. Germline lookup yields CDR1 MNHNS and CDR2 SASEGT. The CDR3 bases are TGTGCCAGCAGTGGGGGGACACCAAGCAATCAGCCCCAGCATTTT. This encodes CASSGGTPSNQPQHF.

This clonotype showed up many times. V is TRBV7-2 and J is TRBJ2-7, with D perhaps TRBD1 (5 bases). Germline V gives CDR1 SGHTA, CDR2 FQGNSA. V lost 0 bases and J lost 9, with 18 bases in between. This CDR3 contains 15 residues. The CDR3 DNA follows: TGTGCCAGCAGCTTAGCCGGACACTCAAAAGGTTGGCAGTACTTC. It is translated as CASSLAGHSKGWQYF.

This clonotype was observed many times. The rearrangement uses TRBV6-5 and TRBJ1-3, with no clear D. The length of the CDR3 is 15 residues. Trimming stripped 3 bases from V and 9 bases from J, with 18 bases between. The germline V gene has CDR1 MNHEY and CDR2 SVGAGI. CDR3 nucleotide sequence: TGTGCCAGCAGTTATCCCAGATCCCTGGGTGGCACCATATATTTT. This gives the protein CASSYPRSLGGTIYF.

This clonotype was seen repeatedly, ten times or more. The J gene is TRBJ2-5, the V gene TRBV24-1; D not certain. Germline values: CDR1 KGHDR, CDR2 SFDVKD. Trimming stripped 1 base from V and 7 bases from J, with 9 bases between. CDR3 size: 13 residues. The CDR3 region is CATSDFLYGTQYF. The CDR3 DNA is TGTGCCACCAGTGATTTTTTGTATGGGACCCAGTACTTC.

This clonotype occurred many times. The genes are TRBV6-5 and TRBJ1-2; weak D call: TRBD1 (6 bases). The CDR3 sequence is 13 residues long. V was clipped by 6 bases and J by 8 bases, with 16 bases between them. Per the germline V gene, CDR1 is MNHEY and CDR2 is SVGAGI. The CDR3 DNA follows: TGTGCCAGCAGCCCCCGGGACACCGGAGGCTACACCTTC. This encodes CASSPRDTGGYTF.

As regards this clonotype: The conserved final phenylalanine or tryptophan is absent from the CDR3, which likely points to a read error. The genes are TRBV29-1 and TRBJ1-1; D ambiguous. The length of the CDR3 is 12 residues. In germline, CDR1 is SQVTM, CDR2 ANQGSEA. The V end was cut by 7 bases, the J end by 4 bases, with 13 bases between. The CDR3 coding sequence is TGCAGCGCTGGGGAGGGTGCCACTGAAGCTTTCGTT. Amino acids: CSAGEGATEAFV.

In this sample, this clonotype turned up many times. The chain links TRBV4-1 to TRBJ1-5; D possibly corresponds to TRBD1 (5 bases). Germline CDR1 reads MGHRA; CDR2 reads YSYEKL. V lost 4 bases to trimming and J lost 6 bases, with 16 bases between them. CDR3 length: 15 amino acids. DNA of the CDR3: TGCGCCAGCAGCCCCGGACGGGGGTCCGTTCAGCCCCAGCATTTT. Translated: CASSPGRGSVQPQHF.

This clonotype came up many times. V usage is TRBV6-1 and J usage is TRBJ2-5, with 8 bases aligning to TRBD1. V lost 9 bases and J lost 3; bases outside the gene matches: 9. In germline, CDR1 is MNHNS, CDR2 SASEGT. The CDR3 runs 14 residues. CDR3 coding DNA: TGTGCCAGACAGGACAGGGTGGCCGAAGAGACCCAGTACTTC. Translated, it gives CARQDRVAEETQYF.

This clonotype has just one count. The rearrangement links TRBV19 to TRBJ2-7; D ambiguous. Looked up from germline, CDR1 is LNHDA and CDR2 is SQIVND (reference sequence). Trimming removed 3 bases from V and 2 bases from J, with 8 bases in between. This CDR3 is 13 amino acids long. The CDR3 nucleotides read TGTGCCAGTAGTATGGGTACAACCTACGAGCAGTACTTC. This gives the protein CASSMGTTYEQYF.

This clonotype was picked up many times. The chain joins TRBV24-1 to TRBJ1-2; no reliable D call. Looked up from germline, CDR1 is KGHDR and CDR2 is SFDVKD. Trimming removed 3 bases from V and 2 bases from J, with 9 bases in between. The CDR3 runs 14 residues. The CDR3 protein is CATSDGGVNYGYTF. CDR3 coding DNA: TGTGCCACCAGTGATGGAGGCGTAAACTATGGCTACACCTTC.

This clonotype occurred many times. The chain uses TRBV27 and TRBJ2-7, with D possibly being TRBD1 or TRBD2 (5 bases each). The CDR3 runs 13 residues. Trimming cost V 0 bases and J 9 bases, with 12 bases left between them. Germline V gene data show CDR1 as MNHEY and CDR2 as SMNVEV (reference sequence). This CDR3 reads CASSLSRGTGQYF. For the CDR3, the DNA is TGTGCCAGCAGTTTATCGCGAGGGACGGGGCAGTACTTC.

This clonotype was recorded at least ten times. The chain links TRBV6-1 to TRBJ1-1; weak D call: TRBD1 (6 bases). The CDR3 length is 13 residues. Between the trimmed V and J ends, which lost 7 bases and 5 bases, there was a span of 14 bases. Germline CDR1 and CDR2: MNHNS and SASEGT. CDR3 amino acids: CASTWGPLTEAFF. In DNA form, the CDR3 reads TGTGCCAGCACGTGGGGGCCCCTAACTGAAGCTTTCTTT.

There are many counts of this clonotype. Here the CDR3 reads CASSLDLLSYEQYF. The CDR3 bases are TGTGCCAGCAGTTTAGACTTGTTAAGCTACGAGCAGTACTTC. The rearrangement uses TRBV12-3 or TRBV12-4 and TRBJ2-7; D gene unclear. This CDR3 has 14 amino acids. Trimming left V 1 base short and J 3 bases short, with 10 bases between.

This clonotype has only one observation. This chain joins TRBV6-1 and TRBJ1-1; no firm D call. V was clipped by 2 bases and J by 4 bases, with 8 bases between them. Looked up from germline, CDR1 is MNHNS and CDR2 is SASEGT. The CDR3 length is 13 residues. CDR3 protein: CASSELMGTEAFF. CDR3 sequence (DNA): TGTGCCAGCAGTGAACTCATGGGCACTGAAGCTTTCTTT.